The 18 T cell receptor beta chains below come from one sample, sequenced in a study of cytomegalovirus exposure and HLA in healthy donors. Primers: 60 Vbeta forward and 13 Jbeta reverse. Here immunoSEQ multiplex PCR was the method, and the copy in TCRdb shows in-frame clones only, minus some. The sample has about 160,000 clones. The sequenced sample consisted of PBMCs. These receptor sequences come from a woman aged 55-70 years in good health and CMV-seronegative.

The DNA of the CDR3 is TGTGCCAGCAGCTTAGTAGCGGGGTTCTACAATGAGCAGTTCTTC. Translating gives CASSLVAGFYNEQFF. This chain connects TRBV7-8 to TRBJ2-1; 8 positions match TRBD2. Germline-derived CDR1 and CDR2 are SGHVS and FQNEAQ. This CDR3 comprises 15 residues. V lost 1 base and J lost 3; bases outside the gene matches: 2.

The V and J genes are TRBV7-2 and TRBJ2-2, with D perhaps matching TRBD2 (5 bases). The V gene's germline CDR1 is SGHTA and CDR2 FQGNSA. The CDR3 is made up of 15 amino acids. The V end was cut by 1 base, the J end by 5 bases, with 11 bases between. The DNA for the CDR3 is TGTGCCAGCAGCTTAGTTTCCGGGGTTACCGGGGAGCTGTTTTTT. It codes for CASSLVSGVTGELFF.

This chain connects TRBV29-1 to TRBJ2-1, with TRBD1 matching 9 bases. In germline, CDR1 is SQVTM, CDR2 ANQGSEA. J lost 10 bases, V lost 2 bases, and 12 bases had no gene match. The CDR3 runs 15 residues. CDR3 DNA sequence: TGCAGCGTTGAATCACCGGGACAGGGACGCCCGGAGCAGTTCTTC. Protein product: CSVESPGQGRPEQFF.

The chain recombines TRBV19 with TRBJ2-7; D is unclear. Trimming pared 0 bases from V and 2 bases from J, leaving 8 bases between. The CDR3 is 14 residues long. The V gene's germline CDR1 is LNHDA and CDR2 SQIVND (reference sequence). CDR3 nucleotide sequence: TGTGCCAGTAGTATAGATTCAGAAGCCTACGAGCAGTACTTC. This sequence encodes CASSIDSEAYEQYF.

V and J are TRBV19 and TRBJ2-1; no firm D call. The CDR3 has 13 amino acids. The germline gives CDR1 LNHDA, CDR2 SQIVND (reference sequence). V was clipped by 4 bases and J by 9 bases, with 13 bases between them. CDR3 DNA: TGTGCCAGTAGTAAAAGAGGCTTAGGTGAGCAGTTCTTC. Residues: CASSKRGLGEQFF.

V usage is TRBV7-8 and J usage is TRBJ2-5; the match to TRBD1 covers 8 bases. The CDR3 extends over 14 amino acids. The ends lost 5 bases at V and 3 bases at J; junction bases unmatched: 5. From germline, CDR1 is SGHVS and CDR2 FQNEAQ. The CDR3 spells CASSPYRGEETQYF. In nucleotides, the CDR3 is TGTGCCAGCAGCCCCTACAGGGGGGAAGAGACCCAGTACTTC.

This chain joins TRBV6-5 and TRBJ2-7; 9 bases fit TRBD2. J was trimmed by 3 bases and V by 7 bases; bases with no gene match: 10. This CDR3 contains 15 residues. Germline lookup yields CDR1 MNHEY and CDR2 SVGAGI. CDR3 amino acids: CASIPGGAGGYEQYF. CDR3 coding DNA: TGTGCCAGCATCCCAGGGGGAGCGGGGGGCTACGAGCAGTACTTC.

The J gene is TRBJ1-2, the V gene TRBV5-1; unclear D gene. This CDR3 has 13 amino acids. Germline CDR1 is SGHRS and CDR2 is YFSETQ. Trimming left V 0 bases short and J 8 bases short, with 11 bases between. CDR3 in DNA: TGCGCCAGCAGCTTGGAACAGCCCGGAGGCTACACCTTC. Translating gives CASSLEQPGGYTF.

The chain uses TRBV7-9 and TRBJ2-2, with TRBD2 identical over 9 bases. The J segment lost 2 bases and the V segment lost 4 bases, leaving 8 bases of the junction unmatched. The V gene's germline CDR1 is SEHNR and CDR2 FQNEAQ (reference sequence). The CDR3 has 17 residues. CDR3 loop: CASSSLSGRRNTGELFF. Written as DNA, the CDR3 is TGTGCCAGCAGCTCCCTAAGCGGGAGGCGAAACACCGGGGAGCTGTTTTTT.

The CDR3, as DNA: TGTGCCATCAACCCACAGGGAAACACGGACTCCTACGAGCAGTACTTC. It yields the protein CAINPQGNTDSYEQYF. The chain carries TRBV10-3 and TRBJ2-7, with D possibly being TRBD1 (6 bases). CDR3 length: 16 amino acids. Germline assignment: CDR1 ENHRY and CDR2 SYGVKD. Between the trimmed V and J ends, which lost 7 bases and 0 bases, there was a span of 19 bases.

The chain recombines TRBV4-3 with TRBJ1-5; TRBD1 might be the D (5 bases). Trimming left V 4 bases short and J 3 bases short, with 10 bases between. This CDR3 has 14 residues. Germline CDR1 and CDR2: LGHNA and YSLEER. CDR3 protein: CASSPTTDNQPQHF. The CDR3 DNA reads as TGCGCCAGCAGCCCCACGACAGACAATCAGCCCCAGCATTTT.

The chain recombines TRBV18 with TRBJ2-1, with 8 bases that match TRBD1. J lost 4 bases, V lost 6 bases, and 8 bases had no gene match. This CDR3 has 15 residues. Germline V CDR1 and CDR2: KGHSH, LQKENI. CDR3 residues: CASSLLGQEYNEQFF. CDR3 nucleotides: TGTGCCAGCTCCCTCCTGGGACAGGAATACAATGAGCAGTTCTTC.

The J gene is TRBJ2-3, the V gene TRBV5-4, with 9 positions matching TRBD2. Germline V gene data show CDR1 as SGHNT and CDR2 as YYREEE (reference sequence). The CDR3 spans 16 residues. The J segment lost 4 bases and the V segment lost 4 bases, leaving 10 bases of the junction unmatched. CDR3: CASSPWGGGVADTQYF. CDR3 nucleotides: TGTGCCAGCAGCCCCTGGGGCGGGGGGGTTGCAGATACGCAGTATTTT.

The chain recombines TRBV19 with TRBJ1-5; the match to TRBD1 covers 7 bases. CDR1 is LNHDA and CDR2 is SQIVND in the germline V gene (reference sequence). This CDR3 is built from 15 residues. V lost 5 bases to trimming and J lost 1 base; unmatched junction nucleotides: 5. DNA for the CDR3: TGTGCCAGTAGTCGCGGGACAGCGAGCAATCAGCCCCAGCATTTT. Protein product: CASSRGTASNQPQHF.

The genes are TRBV6-5 and TRBJ1-2; 8 nucleotides agree with TRBD1. The CDR3 covers 13 residues. Germline V lookup: CDR1 MNHEY, CDR2 SVGAGI. The J segment lost 6 bases and the V segment lost 6 bases, leaving 6 bases of the junction unmatched. The CDR3 nucleotides read TGTGCCAGCAGGACAGGGGAAGAGAATGGCTACACCTTC. Encoded protein: CASRTGEENGYTF.

The V gene is TRBV5-1, the J gene TRBJ2-5, with 10 bases matching TRBD2. The trim removed 4 bases at V and 2 bases at J, leaving 14 bases unmatched. Germline assignment: CDR1 SGHRS and CDR2 YFSETQ. The CDR3 runs to 18 residues. CDR3 sequence (DNA): TGCGCCAGCAGCCGGGCTGGGTGGAGCGGGGGGGCACAAGAGACCCAGTACTTC. It translates to CASSRAGWSGGAQETQYF.

The J gene is TRBJ1-6, the V gene TRBV5-1, with D unresolved. Trimming shortened V by 4 bases and J by 7 bases, and 6 bases separated the two germline ends. The CDR3 totals 12 residues. Germline values: CDR1 SGHRS, CDR2 YFSETQ. The CDR3 spells CASSLPNSPLHF. CDR3 in DNA: TGCGCCAGCAGCCTACCGAATTCACCCCTCCACTTT. Full variable domain (rest looked up from reference TRBV5-1 and TRBJ1-6): KAGVTQTPRYLIKTRGQQVTLSCSPISGHRSVSWYQQTPGQGLQFLFEYFSETQRNKGNFPGRFSGRQFSNSRSEMNVSTLELGDSALYLCASSLPNSPLHFGNGTRLTVT.

The chain links TRBV6-6 to TRBJ1-2; D gene unclear. Germline CDR1 MNHNY, CDR2 SVGAGI (reference sequence). Deletions cut 8 bases from V and 4 bases from J, with 23 bases between. CDR3 length equals 16 residues. The CDR3 sequence is CASVLRALGSVYGYTF. The CDR3 nucleotides are TGTGCCAGCGTCCTTAGAGCTCTAGGTTCGGTCTATGGCTACACCTTC.